These 13 T cell receptor beta chains came from one sample sequenced in a study of T-cell memory formation after mild COVID-19. TCRdb reprocessed the 5' RACE reads via MiXCR and lists one record per CDR3 protein. The sample yields 120,000 to 150,000 distinct CDR3 sequences, about 5.7% seen once. The sequencing input was PBMCs or a T cell subset sorted from them (not recorded which). The source is an adult woman who had mild COVID-19 (a few samples of this study predate the infection). Cell type and time point are not known.

This clonotype was detected only a few times. The rearrangement uses TRBV6-2 or TRBV6-3 and TRBJ1-5; D perhaps matches TRBD1 (6 bases). The CDR3 runs to 12 residues. The V end lost 7 bases, the J end lost 4 bases, and 8 bases lay between the germline ends. The germline CDR1 and CDR2 sequences are MNHEY and SVGEGT. The CDR3 loop reads CASTQGNQPQHF. The CDR3 DNA follows: TGTGCCAGCACTCAGGGGAATCAGCCCCAGCATTTT.

V usage is TRBV5-4 and J usage is TRBJ2-2, with D possibly TRBD2 on 5 matching bases. CDR1 and CDR2 (germline): SGHNT, YYREEE (reference sequence). This CDR3 comprises 15 residues. Trimming pared 4 bases from V and 3 bases from J, leaving 13 bases between. Here the CDR3 DNA reads TGTGCCAGCAGCCCGCGGGTGGGGTACACCGGGGAGCTGTTTTTT. Translated, it gives CASSPRVGYTGELFF. Looking up the rest from reference TRBV5-4 and TRBJ2-2 gives the full variable domain: ETGVTQSPTHLIKTRGQQVTLRCSSQSGHNTVSWYQQALGQGPQFIFQYYREEENGRGNFPPRFSGLQFPNYSSELNVNALELDDSALYLCASSPRVGYTGELFFGEGSRLTVL.

This clonotype has a handful of counts. The gene calls are TRBV5-1 and TRBJ2-3; D might be TRBD1 (6 bases). Per germline, CDR1 SGHRS and CDR2 YFSETQ. The CDR3 spans 18 residues. V was trimmed by 2 bases and J by 1 base, leaving 20 bases between them. Here the CDR3 reads CASSFGQRWVWGTDTQYF. The DNA for the CDR3 is TGCGCCAGCAGCTTTGGACAGCGGTGGGTTTGGGGCACAGATACGCAGTATTTT.

V gene TRBV13 combines with J gene TRBJ1-1; perhaps TRBD1 as D (5 bases). CDR1 and CDR2 from the germline V gene are PRHDT and FYEKMQ (reference sequence). The length of the CDR3 is 18 residues. Trimming left V 5 bases short and J 0 bases short, with 22 bases between. DNA for the CDR3: TGTGCCAGCAGCGGCGCCGGGACGTTCCTGGGGCTGAACACTGAAGCTTTCTTT. Translation gives CASSGAGTFLGLNTEAFF.

This clonotype showed up many times. The V gene is TRBV19, the J gene TRBJ1-1; D is possibly TRBD1 (6 bases). Germline V lookup: CDR1 LNHDA, CDR2 SQIVND (reference sequence). The V gene lost 8 bases and the J gene lost 0 bases, with 10 bases spanning the gap. CDR3 length: 13 amino acids. The DNA of the CDR3 is TGTGCCAGTGGGGGACAATTGAACACTGAAGCTTTCTTT. It codes for CASGGQLNTEAFF.

This clonotype showed up many times. The chain recombines TRBV7-6 with TRBJ2-1; TRBD2 matches 8 bases. Trimming removed 1 base from V and 7 bases from J; junction bases left unmatched: 6. Germline V gene lookup returns CDR1 SGHVS and CDR2 FNYEAQ. The CDR3 sequence is 15 residues long. CDR3 sequence: CASSLEAGELNEQFF. Written as DNA, the CDR3 is TGTGCCAGCAGCTTAGAAGCGGGGGAGCTTAATGAGCAGTTCTTC.

The V and J genes are TRBV28 and TRBJ1-1; 7 nucleotides line up with TRBD1. Germline V lookup: CDR1 MDHEN, CDR2 SYDVKM. The CDR3 consists of 13 residues. With V trimmed by 10 bases and J by 4 bases, 9 bases remained unmatched. DNA of the CDR3: TGTGCCACCGGACAGGACACTCCCACTGAAGCTTTCTTT. It specifies CATGQDTPTEAFF.

This clonotype was counted ten times or more. The chain has TRBV7-8 and TRBJ2-1; D gene ambiguous. The CDR3 contains 15 residues. Per germline, CDR1 SGHVS and CDR2 FQNEAQ. V lost 5 bases and J lost 5, with 16 bases in between. For the CDR3, the DNA is TGTGCCAGCAGCCCCCGTGGGCTACTCAACAATGAGCAGTTCTTC. Translation: CASSPRGLLNNEQFF.

This clonotype was counted at least ten times. The genes are TRBV5-6 and TRBJ2-5; a possible D gene is TRBD2 (5 bases). The CDR3 is 13 amino acids. Per germline, CDR1 SGHDT and CDR2 YYEEEE. V was shortened by 0 bases and J by 5 bases, with 8 bases between the two germline ends. The CDR3 region is CASSLGLWETQYF. The CDR3 region has the DNA TGTGCCAGCAGCTTGGGACTATGGGAGACCCAGTACTTC.

This rearrangement joins TRBV20-1 to TRBJ2-3; 10 bases fit TRBD2. CDR3 size: 15 residues. Germline V gene lookup returns CDR1 DFQATT and CDR2 SNEGSKA (reference sequence). Trimming took 5 bases from V and 6 from J; bases not matched to a gene: 11. The CDR3 DNA is TGCAGTGCTGCTACCGGGACTAGCGTTTCGGATACGCAGTATTTT. It is translated as CSAATGTSVSDTQYF.

This clonotype was observed a few times. The CDR3: CASSLSGRGDSPLHF. The CDR3 DNA is TGCGCCAGCAGCTTGTCCGGCAGGGGGGATTCACCCCTCCACTTT. The rearrangement uses TRBV5-1 and TRBJ1-6; 7 nucleotides line up with TRBD1. Germline V gene data show CDR1 as SGHRS and CDR2 as YFSETQ. With 1 base clipped from V and 8 bases from J, the junction kept 6 bases outside the gene matches. The CDR3 totals 15 residues.

This clonotype came up many times. V and J are TRBV7-8 and TRBJ2-3; 7 bases agree with TRBD2. The CDR3 runs to 17 residues. The trim removed 0 bases at V and 3 bases at J, leaving 9 bases unmatched. CDR1 is SGHVS, CDR2 FQNEAQ, per germline. The CDR3 loop is CASSLAWASGGTDTQYF. In DNA, the CDR3 is TGTGCCAGCAGCTTAGCTTGGGCTAGCGGTGGGACAGATACGCAGTATTTT.

The chain employs TRBV7-3 and TRBJ2-1; D is unresolved. The CDR3 runs 13 residues. V shed 6 bases and J shed 4 bases, with 10 bases lying between them. Germline assignment: CDR1 SGHTA and CDR2 FQGTGA. The CDR3 region is CASRMTEYNEQFF. CDR3 bases: TGTGCCAGCAGGATGACTGAATACAATGAGCAGTTCTTC.